These T cell receptor beta chains were read from a single sample in a study of blood T cell repertoires in COVID-19. The protocol was immunoSEQ multiplex PCR, while the TCRdb copy is restricted to in-frame clones and leaves out a portion. This sample has fewer than 150,000 clones, with around four fifths found just once. The sample comprised peripheral blood. The origin of the receptors is a human donor in a cohort sampled during active COVID-19. CDR3s include the opening cysteine and the closing phenylalanine or tryptophan. The D gene is left open where the match is weak. Only some rows state a clone size, as once, few, many or a class for expanded clones.

j_call	clone_size	d_call	v_call	cdr3_nt	cdr3_aa
TRBJ2-7	NA	NA	TRBV10-3	TGTGCCATCAGTGGTTTCGGCTACGAGCAGTACTTC	CAISGFGYEQYF
TRBJ2-7	NA	NA	TRBV9	TGTGCCAGCAGCCCCCGTTGGAGCGCCTACGAGCAGTACTTC	CASSPRWSAYEQYF
TRBJ1-1	NA	TRBD1	TRBV5-1	TGCGCCAGCCAGACAGGGGCTGAAGCTTTCTTT	CASQTGAEAFF
TRBJ2-1	few	NA	TRBV6-5	TGTGCCAGCAGTTCGTACGGTGAGCAGTTCTTC	CASSSYGEQFF
TRBJ1-3	NA	NA	TRBV10-1	TGCGCCAGCAGTGAGCCGGGACAACGAAACACCATATATTTT	CASSEPGQRNTIYF
TRBJ2-3	NA	NA	TRBV7-2	TGTGCCAGCAGCTTAGATTTGCGGGGTTCAGATACGCAGTATTTT	CASSLDLRGSDTQYF
TRBJ2-1	once	TRBD1	TRBV27	TGTGCCAGCAGCCCAACGGACAGGGGGCGCAGTGAGCAGTTCTTC	CASSPTDRGRSEQFF
TRBJ1-6	NA	TRBD1	TRBV19	TGTGCCAGTAGTACCCGCCTCGGGACAGCAGCTTCACCCCTCCACTTT	CASSTRLGTAASPLHF
TRBJ1-6	NA	NA	TRBV7-9	TGTGCCAGCAGCTTAGCCAGGGCTAATTCACCCCTCCACTTT	CASSLARANSPLHF
TRBJ1-5	few	NA	TRBV5-8	TGTGCCAGCAGCCCCCTTACAGGGACCGAGCAGCCCCAGCATTTT	CASSPLTGTEQPQHF
TRBJ2-5	few	TRBD2	TRBV6-2/TRBV6-3	TGTGCCAGCAGTTCCCGACTGACTAGCGGGGGGGCAAAGACCCAGTACTTC	CASSSRLTSGGAKTQYF